This T cell receptor (beta chain) was obtained from a study of T cell responses to AZD1222 COVID-19 vaccine. This clone was found a few times. What it binds is unknown. This CDR3 has 16 residues. The germline V gene encodes CDR1 MNHEY and CDR2 SMNVEV (reference sequence). The trim removed 1 base at V and 5 bases at J, leaving 9 bases unmatched. Whole-study findings and limits: Baseline seropositivity characterized only six AZD1222 recipients. Along spike, vaccine-associated CD4 TCRs were found throughout, with dominance at 160-218 and 743-854. Repertoires were sampled only after the peak T cell response.

The repertoire was sequenced with immunoSEQ multiplex PCR; TCRdb's copy has only in-frame clones and lacks some. The sample contains approximately 150,000 clones, 80% to 90% of which appear only once. The TCR originated in an adult in good health. Source: peripheral blood, taken on day 0 of AZD1222 vaccination. The chain joins TRBV27 to TRBJ1-1; 8 bases fit TRBD1. CDR3 protein: CASSLYPQGGNTEAFF. CDR3 in DNA: TGTGCCAGCAGTTTATACCCACAGGGGGGGAATACTGAAGCTTTCTTT.